The 28 T cell receptor beta chains below all came from one sample that was sequenced in a study of metastatic and nonmetastatic thyroid tumors. TCRdb reanalyzed the PCR reads via MiXCR. The sample carries 50,000 to 65,000 clones, about 3.8% recorded once. All patients reached thyroid surgery having received no treatment beforehand. The sequenced sample was blood. These TCRs come from a female donor with papillary thyroid cancer or a benign thyroid nodule (not recorded which). Some clones in this sample may be carry-over from other donors' samples.

This clone showed up just a few times. This sequence joins TRBV11-3 and TRBJ2-2; TRBD2 is a possible D gene (7 bases). Germline lookup yields CDR1 SGHNT and CDR2 YENEEA. V dropped 7 bases and J dropped 5 bases, with 14 bases sitting between them. The length of the CDR3 is 14 residues. The CDR3 nucleotides are TGTGCCAGCATGGTGGGAGGGGGTACCGGGGAGCTGTTTTTT. It encodes CASMVGGGTGELFF.

The table lists this clone with a few counts. The chain uses TRBV28 and TRBJ2-7; D not certain. In germline, CDR1 is MDHEN, CDR2 SYDVKM. V was cut by 5 bases and J by 2 bases, with 16 bases left in between. This CDR3 region has 15 residues. CDR3 sequence: CASSPATCLTYEQYF. DNA for the CDR3: TGTGCCAGCAGTCCTGCGACCTGCCTTACCTACGAGCAGTACTTC.

In its sample, this clone was seen many times. The chain joins TRBV2 to TRBJ2-1, with unresolved D. Trimming removed 6 bases from V and 0 bases from J, with 12 bases in between. The CDR3 contains 15 residues. The germline CDR1 and CDR2 sequences are SNHLY and FYNNEI. Here the CDR3 reads CASRLDGSSYNEQFF. The CDR3 nucleotides read TGTGCCAGCAGACTGGACGGTAGCTCCTACAATGAGCAGTTCTTC.

At least ten counts were recorded for this clone. V and J are TRBV20-1 and TRBJ2-5; D uncertain. V was trimmed by 5 bases and J by 2 bases, leaving 9 bases between them. Per the germline V gene, CDR1 is DFQATT and CDR2 is SNEGSKA (reference sequence). CDR3 length: 12 amino acids. This CDR3 reads CSAHKNQETQYF. The CDR3 coding sequence is TGCAGTGCTCATAAAAATCAAGAGACCCAGTACTTC.

This clone was recorded a few times. Germline is not matched at one junction end, which may reflect a read error. The rearrangement uses TRBV2 and TRBJ2-1, with D possibly matching TRBD2 (5 bases). The CDR3 is made up of 14 amino acids. Per the germline V gene, CDR1 is SNHLY and CDR2 is FYNNEI. The CDR3 spells CASSTRGSYNEQFF. The CDR3 DNA is TGTGCGAGCAGTACTAGAGGCTCCTACAATGAGCAGTTCTTC. The full variable domain, rest sourced from reference TRBV2 and TRBJ2-1, is EPEVTQTPSHQVTQMGQEVILRCVPISNHLYFYWYRQILGQKVEFLVSFYNNEISEKSEIFDDQFSVERPDGSNFTLKIRSTKLEDSAMYFCASSTRGSYNEQFFGPGTRLTVL.

This clone was detected only a few times. V gene TRBV7-2 combines with J gene TRBJ2-1; 9 nucleotides match TRBD1. V shed 5 bases and J 0 bases; nucleotides not matched to a gene: 5. Germline assignment: CDR1 SGHTA and CDR2 FQGNSA. This CDR3 spans 16 amino acids. The CDR3 DNA reads TGTGCCAGCAGCGCGACGGACAGGGGCTCCTACAATGAGCAGTTCTTC. It specifies CASSATDRGSYNEQFF.

This clone was detected many times. The chain employs TRBV5-1 and TRBJ2-2; 9 bases agree with TRBD2. The CDR3 consists of 15 residues. Germline V gene sequence: CDR1 SGHRS, CDR2 YFSETQ. Germline trimming cut 0 bases from V and 5 bases from J; bases unmatched to any gene: 2. This CDR3 is CASSLVAGGTGELFF. As DNA, the CDR3 is TGCGCCAGCAGCTTGGTGGCGGGAGGGACCGGGGAGCTGTTTTTT. The full variable domain, its missing parts supplied by reference TRBV5-1 and TRBJ2-2, is KAGVTQTPRYLIKTRGQQVTLSCSPISGHRSVSWYQQTPGQGLQFLFEYFSETQRNKGNFPGRFSGRQFSNSRSEMNVSTLELGDSALYLCASSLVAGGTGELFFGEGSRLTVL.

This clone was seen repeatedly, ten times or more. The chain couples TRBV5-1 to TRBJ2-7; 9 bases agree with TRBD1. Germline-derived CDR1 and CDR2 are SGHRS and YFSETQ. Trimming cost V 3 bases and J 3 bases; bases outside gene matches: 10. The CDR3 consists of 16 residues. Written as DNA, the CDR3 is TGCGCCAGCAGCTGGAACTCCGGGACAGGGAGCTACGAGCAGTACTTC. As protein: CASSWNSGTGSYEQYF.

This clone was seen more than once but under ten times. The rearrangement links TRBV6-1 to TRBJ1-5; TRBD1 is a possible D gene (5 bases). This CDR3 has 15 amino acids. Deletions cut 1 base from V and 3 bases from J, with 10 bases between. From germline, CDR1 is MNHNS and CDR2 SASEGT. The CDR3 DNA is TGTGCCAGCAGTGAAGGGGCAGGGCCCAATCAGCCCCAGCATTTT. Translated: CASSEGAGPNQPQHF.

This clone was seen more than once but under ten times. V gene TRBV11-2 combines with J gene TRBJ1-1; no firm D call. This CDR3 has 13 amino acids. Trimming stripped 0 bases from V and 8 bases from J, with 10 bases between. Germline CDR1 reads SGHAT; CDR2 reads FQNNGV. The CDR3 region has the DNA TGTGCCAGCAGCTTAGAATTTTCGGAGGAAGCTTTCTTT. This encodes CASSLEFSEEAFF.

J is TRBJ1-2 and V is TRBV11-1; no clear D gene. Germline lookup yields CDR1 SGHAT and CDR2 FQDESV (reference sequence). The CDR3 consists of 12 residues. V gave up 4 bases and J gave up 2 bases, with 5 bases separating them. CDR3 residues: CASSSINYGYTF. As DNA, the CDR3 is TGTGCCAGCAGCTCGATAAACTATGGCTACACCTTC.

At least ten counts were recorded for this clone. The chain links TRBV6-1 to TRBJ2-7, with D perhaps matching TRBD2 (6 bases). The CDR3 contains 17 residues. Trimming shortened V by 5 bases and J by 0 bases, and 20 bases separated the two germline ends. Germline V lookup: CDR1 MNHNS, CDR2 SASEGT. CDR3 residues: CASSRKNSGPLSYEQYF. The CDR3 bases are TGTGCCAGCAGTCGGAAGAATAGCGGACCGCTCTCCTACGAGCAGTACTTC.

This clone was picked up a small number of times. This may be a read error: a much more frequent sequence differs by one nucleotide. CDR3 residues: CASSGGGASDYYEQYF. DNA for the CDR3: TGTGCCAGCAGCGGGGGGGGGGCTAGCGACTACTACGAGCAGTACTTC. This chain uses TRBV25-1 with TRBJ2-7; 8 nucleotides align to TRBD2. The CDR3 extends over 16 amino acids. Germline V gives CDR1 MGHDK, CDR2 SYGVNS. Germline trimming cut 6 bases from V and 3 bases from J; bases unmatched to any gene: 13.

This clone was recorded at least ten times. The junction departs from germline at one end; a sequencing error may be responsible. Other DNA sequences of this sample code for an identical CDR3. The J gene is TRBJ2-6, the V gene TRBV12-3 or TRBV12-4; tentative D call: TRBD1 (6 bases). The CDR3 runs to 18 residues. The CDR3 loop reads CASTWGQVHLSGANVLTF. As DNA, the CDR3 is TGCGCCAGCACCTGGGGGCAGGTTCACCTCTCTGGGGCCAACGTCCTGACTTTC.

At least ten counts were recorded for this clone. The chain recombines TRBV7-3 with TRBJ2-1; 7 bases are a match to TRBD1. Losses at the gene ends were 5 bases for V and 2 bases for J; bases not matched to a gene: 12. The CDR3 has 17 residues. Germline V gives CDR1 SGHTA, CDR2 FQGTGA. The CDR3 nucleotides are TGTGCCAGCAGCCTGCTAACCGGGACAGAGACCTACAATGAGCAGTTCTTC. Translating gives CASSLLTGTETYNEQFF.

This clone was seen many times. The chain joins TRBV20-1 to TRBJ2-1, with 10 bases fitting TRBD2. Unmatched junction bases numbered 6, after V lost 3 bases and J lost 7 bases. CDR1 is DFQATT and CDR2 is SNEGSKA in the germline V gene (reference sequence). The CDR3 is made up of 14 amino acids. The chain's CDR3 is CSARVSGRRNEQFF. The CDR3 nucleotides read TGCAGTGCTAGGGTTAGCGGGAGGAGGAATGAGCAGTTCTTC.

As to this clone: This may be a read error, as it is one base from a much larger clone. The V gene is TRBV7-7, the J gene TRBJ2-5; no clear D. Germline CDR1 is SSHAT and CDR2 is FNYEAQ (reference sequence). The CDR3 extends over 13 amino acids. The CDR3 DNA follows: TGTGCTAGCAGCTTCAATAGGGCAGAGACCCACTACTTC. Encoded protein: CASSFNRAETHYF.

This sequence joins TRBV18 and TRBJ2-1; TRBD2 matches at 7 bases. The CDR3 runs 17 residues. V shed 6 bases, J shed 0 bases, and the junction held 11 bases outside the gene matches. CDR1 is KGHSH and CDR2 is LQKENI in the germline V gene. DNA for the CDR3: TGTGCCAGCTCCCAAAACAGCGGGATGAGCTCCTACAATGAGCAGTTCTTC. Its translation: CASSQNSGMSSYNEQFF.

This clone was counted a few times. The chain combines TRBV5-1 with TRBJ1-4; no definite D call. V was clipped by 4 bases and J by 6 bases, with 19 bases between them. The germline gives CDR1 SGHRS, CDR2 YFSETQ. The CDR3 is 16 amino acids. The CDR3 nucleotides are TGCGCCAGCAGCCCGCGGATGCTGCAGGAGGATGAAAAACTGTTTTTT. It is translated as CASSPRMLQEDEKLFF.

Many counts were recorded for this clone. V gene TRBV3-1 combines with J gene TRBJ2-7, with D possibly being TRBD1 or TRBD2 (5 bases each). With 5 bases removed from V and 7 bases from J, the gap between germline ends came to 15 bases. The CDR3 consists of 13 residues. The germline gives CDR1 LGHDT, CDR2 YNNKEL (reference sequence). The CDR3 region has the DNA TGTGCCAGCAGCTACCCCGAGGGGATGGAGCAGTACTTC. Its translation: CASSYPEGMEQYF.

The rearrangement links TRBV20-1 to TRBJ2-2; D uncertain. This CDR3 is 16 amino acids long. Trimming stripped 4 bases from V and 5 bases from J, with 20 bases between. Germline lookup yields CDR1 DFQATT and CDR2 SNEGSKA (reference sequence). The CDR3 region is CSAIDATFIKTGELFF. CDR3 nucleotides: TGCAGTGCTATAGACGCAACGTTTATTAAAACCGGGGAGCTGTTTTTT.

This clone occurred many times. The chain couples TRBV2 to TRBJ2-3, with D tentatively TRBD1 (5 bases). The CDR3 spans 13 residues. Germline V CDR1 and CDR2: SNHLY, FYNNEI. V lost 6 bases to trimming and J lost 4 bases, with 11 bases between them. CDR3 region: CASSNARADTQYF. The DNA of the CDR3 is TGTGCCAGCAGCAATGCCAGGGCAGATACGCAGTATTTT.

This clone showed up many times. This sequence joins TRBV14 and TRBJ2-7; no clear D. This CDR3 spans 16 amino acids. The germline V gene has CDR1 SGHDN and CDR2 FVKESK. V shed 4 bases and J shed 1 base, with 17 bases lying between them. The CDR3 nucleotides read TGTGCCAGCAGCCTACACCCACATTCCCTGTCCTACGAGCAGTACTTC. Translating gives CASSLHPHSLSYEQYF.

This clone appeared many times. The rearrangement joins TRBV30 to TRBJ1-6; D is unresolved. Trimming shortened V by 0 bases and J by 6 bases, and 6 bases separated the two germline ends. Germline CDR1 GTSNPN, CDR2 SVGIG (reference sequence). The CDR3 covers 13 residues. The CDR3 is CAWSVTRNSPLHF. CDR3 DNA: TGTGCCTGGAGTGTTACCCGTAATTCACCCCTCCACTTT.

This clone occurred a few times. The chain employs TRBV12-3 or TRBV12-4 and TRBJ2-3; 9 positions match TRBD1. The CDR3 loop spans 13 amino acids. V was clipped by 4 bases and J by 6 bases; unmatched bases: 2. CDR3 amino acids: CASSSQGADTQYF. CDR3 coding DNA: TGTGCCAGCAGTTCACAGGGGGCGGATACGCAGTATTTT.

This clone was observed at least ten times. V is TRBV20-1 and J is TRBJ2-3, with D tentatively TRBD1 or TRBD2 (5 bases each). The CDR3 has 14 residues. Germline CDR1 and CDR2: DFQATT and SNEGSKA (reference sequence). The V end lost 6 bases, the J end lost 9 bases, and 22 bases lay between the germline ends. In DNA, the CDR3 is TGCAGTGCAGGTTCCGGGGCGCTAATTGGGACGCAGTATTTT. It specifies CSAGSGALIGTQYF.

The CDR3 bases are TGCGCCAGCAGCCCAATAGCGGGAGGGCCTAACAATGAGCAGTTCTTC. This gives the protein CASSPIAGGPNNEQFF. This chain uses TRBV5-1 with TRBJ2-1, with TRBD2 matching over 11 bases. The CDR3 consists of 16 residues. V shed 4 bases, J shed 5 bases, and the junction held 8 bases outside the gene matches. Per the germline V gene, CDR1 is SGHRS and CDR2 is YFSETQ.

This clone appeared many times. The chain has TRBV14 and TRBJ2-7, with D unresolved. Looked up from germline, CDR1 is SGHDN and CDR2 is FVKESK. V lost 0 bases, J lost 2 bases, and 8 bases lay in between. This CDR3 has 14 residues. The CDR3 region has the DNA TGTGCCAGCAGCCAAGATAGAGAGGCCTACGAGCAGTACTTC. Encoded protein: CASSQDREAYEQYF.